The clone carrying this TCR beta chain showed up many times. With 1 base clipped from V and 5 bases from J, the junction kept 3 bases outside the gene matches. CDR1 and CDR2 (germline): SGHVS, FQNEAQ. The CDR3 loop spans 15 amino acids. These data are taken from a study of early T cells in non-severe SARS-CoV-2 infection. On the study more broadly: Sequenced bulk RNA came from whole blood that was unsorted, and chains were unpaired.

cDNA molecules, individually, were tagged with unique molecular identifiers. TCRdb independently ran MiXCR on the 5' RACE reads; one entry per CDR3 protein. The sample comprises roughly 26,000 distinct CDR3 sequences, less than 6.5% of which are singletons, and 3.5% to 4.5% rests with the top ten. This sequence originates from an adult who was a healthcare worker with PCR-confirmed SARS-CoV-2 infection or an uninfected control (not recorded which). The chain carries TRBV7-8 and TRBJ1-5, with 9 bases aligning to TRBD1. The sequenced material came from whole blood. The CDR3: CASSLGQGGYQPQHF. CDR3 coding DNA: TGTGCCAGCAGCTTAGGACAGGGGGGTTATCAGCCCCAGCATTTT.